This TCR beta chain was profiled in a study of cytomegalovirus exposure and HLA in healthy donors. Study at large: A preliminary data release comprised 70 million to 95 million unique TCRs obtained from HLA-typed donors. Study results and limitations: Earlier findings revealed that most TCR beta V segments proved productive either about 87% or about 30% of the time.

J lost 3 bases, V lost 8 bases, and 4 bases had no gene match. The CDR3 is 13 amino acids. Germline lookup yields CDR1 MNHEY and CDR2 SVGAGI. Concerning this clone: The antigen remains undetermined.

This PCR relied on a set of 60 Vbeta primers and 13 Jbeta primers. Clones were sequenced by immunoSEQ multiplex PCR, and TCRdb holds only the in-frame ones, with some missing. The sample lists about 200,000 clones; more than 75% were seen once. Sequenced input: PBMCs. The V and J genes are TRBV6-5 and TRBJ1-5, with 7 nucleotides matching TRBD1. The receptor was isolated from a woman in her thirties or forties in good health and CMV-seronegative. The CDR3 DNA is TGTGCCAGCCGGGACAGCTACAATCAGCCCCAGCATTTT. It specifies CASRDSYNQPQHF.